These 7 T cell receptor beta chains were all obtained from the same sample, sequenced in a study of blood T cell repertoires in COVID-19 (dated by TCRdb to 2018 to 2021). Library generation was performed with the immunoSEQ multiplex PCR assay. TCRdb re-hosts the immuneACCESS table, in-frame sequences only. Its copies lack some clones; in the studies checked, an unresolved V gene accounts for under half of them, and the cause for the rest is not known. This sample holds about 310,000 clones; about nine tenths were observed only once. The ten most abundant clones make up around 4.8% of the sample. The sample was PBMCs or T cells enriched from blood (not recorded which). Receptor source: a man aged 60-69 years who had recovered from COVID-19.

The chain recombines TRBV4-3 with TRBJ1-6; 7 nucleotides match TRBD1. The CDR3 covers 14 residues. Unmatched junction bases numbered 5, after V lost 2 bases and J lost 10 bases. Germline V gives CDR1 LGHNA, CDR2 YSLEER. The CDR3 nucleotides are TGCGCCAGCAGCCAAAGGGGGCGCGGGTCACCCCTCCACTTT. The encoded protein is CASSQRGRGSPLHF.

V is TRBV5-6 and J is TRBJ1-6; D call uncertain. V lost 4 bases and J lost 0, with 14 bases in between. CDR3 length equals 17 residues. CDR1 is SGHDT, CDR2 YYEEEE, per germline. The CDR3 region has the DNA TGTGCCAGCAGCCGGAGACTCCGGAGCTCCTATAATTCACCCCTCCACTTT. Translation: CASSRRLRSSYNSPLHF.

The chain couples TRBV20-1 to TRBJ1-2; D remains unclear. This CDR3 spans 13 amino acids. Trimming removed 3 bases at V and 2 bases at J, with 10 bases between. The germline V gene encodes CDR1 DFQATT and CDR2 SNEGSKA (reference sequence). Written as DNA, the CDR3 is TGCAGTGCTAGTCCGGTCTCAAACTATGGCTACACCTTC. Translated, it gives CSASPVSNYGYTF.

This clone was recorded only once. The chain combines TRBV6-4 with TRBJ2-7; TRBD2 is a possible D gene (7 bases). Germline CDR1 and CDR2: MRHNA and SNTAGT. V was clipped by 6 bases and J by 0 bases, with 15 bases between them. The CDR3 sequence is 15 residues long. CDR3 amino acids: CASSASGGGSYEQYF. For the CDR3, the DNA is TGTGCCAGCAGCGCTAGCGGAGGGGGCTCCTACGAGCAGTACTTC.

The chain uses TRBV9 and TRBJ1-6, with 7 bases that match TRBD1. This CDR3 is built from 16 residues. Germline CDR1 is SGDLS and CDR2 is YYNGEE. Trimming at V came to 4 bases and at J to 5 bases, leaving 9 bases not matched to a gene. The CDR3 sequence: CASSSRQGRNNSPLHF. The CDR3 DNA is TGTGCCAGCAGCTCCCGACAGGGCCGAAATAATTCACCCCTCCACTTT.

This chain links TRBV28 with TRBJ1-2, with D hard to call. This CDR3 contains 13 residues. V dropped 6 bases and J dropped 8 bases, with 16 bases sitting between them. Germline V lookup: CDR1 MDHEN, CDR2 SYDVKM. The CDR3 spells CASRIQTGRGYTF. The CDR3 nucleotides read TGTGCCAGCAGGATTCAGACGGGGAGGGGCTACACCTTC.

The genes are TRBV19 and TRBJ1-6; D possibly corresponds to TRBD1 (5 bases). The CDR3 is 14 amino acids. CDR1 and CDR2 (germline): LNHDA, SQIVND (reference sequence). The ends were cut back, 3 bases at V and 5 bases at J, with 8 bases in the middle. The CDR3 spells CASSMGGNNSPLHF. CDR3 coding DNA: TGTGCCAGTAGTATGGGGGGGAATAATTCACCCCTCCACTTT.